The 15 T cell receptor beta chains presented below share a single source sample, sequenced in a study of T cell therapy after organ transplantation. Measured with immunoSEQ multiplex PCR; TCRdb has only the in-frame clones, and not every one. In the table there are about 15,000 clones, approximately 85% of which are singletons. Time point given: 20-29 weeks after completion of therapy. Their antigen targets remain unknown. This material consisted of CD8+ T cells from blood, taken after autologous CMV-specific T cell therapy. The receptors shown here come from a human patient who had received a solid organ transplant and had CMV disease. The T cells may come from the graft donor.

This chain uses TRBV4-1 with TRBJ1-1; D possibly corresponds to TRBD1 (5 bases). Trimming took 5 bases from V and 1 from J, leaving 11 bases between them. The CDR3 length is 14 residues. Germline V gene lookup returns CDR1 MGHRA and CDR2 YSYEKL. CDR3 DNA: TGCGCCAGCAGCATCCGGACAAAGAACACTGAAGCTTTCTTT. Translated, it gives CASSIRTKNTEAFF.

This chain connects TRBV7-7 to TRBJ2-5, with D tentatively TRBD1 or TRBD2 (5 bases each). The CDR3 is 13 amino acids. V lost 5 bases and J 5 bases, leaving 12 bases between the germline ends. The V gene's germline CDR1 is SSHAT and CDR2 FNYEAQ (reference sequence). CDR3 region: CASSRNEGETQYF. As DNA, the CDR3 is TGTGCCAGCAGCCGCAACGAGGGGGAGACCCAGTACTTC.

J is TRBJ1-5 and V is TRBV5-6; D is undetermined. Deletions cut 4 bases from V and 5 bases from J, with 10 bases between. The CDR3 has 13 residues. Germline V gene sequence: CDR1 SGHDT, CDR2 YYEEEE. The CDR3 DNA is TGTGCCAGCAGCAACCGGGAGGATCAGCCCCAGCATTTT. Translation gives CASSNREDQPQHF.

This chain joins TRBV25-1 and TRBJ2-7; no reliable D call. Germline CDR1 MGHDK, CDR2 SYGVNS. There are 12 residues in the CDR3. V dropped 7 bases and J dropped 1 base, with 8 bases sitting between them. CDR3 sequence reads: CASIGESYEQYF. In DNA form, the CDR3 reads TGTGCCAGCATTGGTGAGTCCTACGAGCAGTACTTC.

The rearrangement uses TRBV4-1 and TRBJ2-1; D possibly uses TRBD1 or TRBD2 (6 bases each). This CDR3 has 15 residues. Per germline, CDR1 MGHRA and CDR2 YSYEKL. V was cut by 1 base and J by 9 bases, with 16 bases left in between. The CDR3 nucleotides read TGCGCCAGCAGCCAAGGAACTTGGACAGCGGGTGAGCAGTTCTTC. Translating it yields CASSQGTWTAGEQFF.

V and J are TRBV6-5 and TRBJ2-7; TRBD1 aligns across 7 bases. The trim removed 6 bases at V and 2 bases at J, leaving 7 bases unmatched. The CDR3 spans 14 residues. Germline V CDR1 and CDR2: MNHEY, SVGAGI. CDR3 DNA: TGTGCCAGCAGCATGGGACAGACAGCCTACGAGCAGTACTTC. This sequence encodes CASSMGQTAYEQYF.

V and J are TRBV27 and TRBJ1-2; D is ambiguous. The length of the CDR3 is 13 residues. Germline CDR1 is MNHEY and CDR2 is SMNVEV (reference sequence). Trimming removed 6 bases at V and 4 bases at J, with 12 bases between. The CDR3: CASSYGAAYGYTF. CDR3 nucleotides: TGTGCCAGCAGCTACGGAGCAGCCTATGGCTACACCTTC.

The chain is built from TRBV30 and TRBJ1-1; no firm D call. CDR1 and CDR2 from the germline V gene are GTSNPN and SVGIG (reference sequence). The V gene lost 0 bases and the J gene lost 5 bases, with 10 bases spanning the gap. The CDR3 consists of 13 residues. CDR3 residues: CAWSVWTRTEAFF. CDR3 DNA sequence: TGTGCCTGGAGTGTATGGACGAGGACTGAAGCTTTCTTT.

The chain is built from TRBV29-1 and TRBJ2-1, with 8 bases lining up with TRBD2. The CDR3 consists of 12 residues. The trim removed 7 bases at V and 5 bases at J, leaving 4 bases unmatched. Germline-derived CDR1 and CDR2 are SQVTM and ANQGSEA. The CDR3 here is CSGLAGNNEQFF. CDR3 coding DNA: TGCAGCGGTCTAGCGGGTAACAATGAGCAGTTCTTC.

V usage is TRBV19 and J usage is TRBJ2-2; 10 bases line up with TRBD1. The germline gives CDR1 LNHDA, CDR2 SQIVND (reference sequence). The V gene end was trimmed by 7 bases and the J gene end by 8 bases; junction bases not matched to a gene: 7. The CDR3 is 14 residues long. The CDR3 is CASIGTGVAGELFF. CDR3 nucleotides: TGTGCCAGTATTGGGACAGGGGTAGCTGGGGAGCTGTTTTTT.

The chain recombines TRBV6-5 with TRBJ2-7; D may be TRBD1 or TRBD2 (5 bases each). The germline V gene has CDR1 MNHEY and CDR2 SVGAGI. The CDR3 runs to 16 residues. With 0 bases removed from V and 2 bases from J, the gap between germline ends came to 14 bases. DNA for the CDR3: TGTGCCAGCAGTTACTCCTACTGGCAGGGAGCCTACGAGCAGTACTTC. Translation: CASSYSYWQGAYEQYF.

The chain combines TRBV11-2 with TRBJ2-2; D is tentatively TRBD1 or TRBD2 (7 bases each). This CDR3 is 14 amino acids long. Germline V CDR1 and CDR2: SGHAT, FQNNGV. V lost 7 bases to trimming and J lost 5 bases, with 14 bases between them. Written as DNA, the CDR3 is TGTGCCAGCAACCGGCAGGGGGGGACCGGGGAGCTGTTTTTT. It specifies CASNRQGGTGELFF.

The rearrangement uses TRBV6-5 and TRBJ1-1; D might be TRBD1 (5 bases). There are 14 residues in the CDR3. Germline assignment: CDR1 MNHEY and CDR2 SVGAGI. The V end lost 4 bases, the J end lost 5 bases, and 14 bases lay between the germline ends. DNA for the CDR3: TGTGCCAGCAGTTTAATTGGGACTGGGACTGAAGCTTTCTTT. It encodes CASSLIGTGTEAFF.

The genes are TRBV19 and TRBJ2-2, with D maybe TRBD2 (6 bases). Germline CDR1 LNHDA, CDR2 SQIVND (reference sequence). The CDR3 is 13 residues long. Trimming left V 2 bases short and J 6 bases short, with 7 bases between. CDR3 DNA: TGTGCCAGTAGTATAACTAGCTCCGGGGAGCTGTTTTTT. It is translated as CASSITSSGELFF. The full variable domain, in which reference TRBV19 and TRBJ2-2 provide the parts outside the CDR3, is DGGITQSPKYLFRKEGQNVTLSCEQNLNHDAMYWYRQDPGQGLRLIYYSQIVNDFQKGDIAEGYSVSREKKESFPLTVTSAQKNPTAFYLCASSITSSGELFFGEGSRLTVL.

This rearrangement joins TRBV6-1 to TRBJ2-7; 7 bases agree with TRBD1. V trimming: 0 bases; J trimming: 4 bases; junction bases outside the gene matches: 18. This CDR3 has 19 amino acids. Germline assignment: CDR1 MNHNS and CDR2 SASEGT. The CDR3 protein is CASSEAFLTGLDGIYEQYF. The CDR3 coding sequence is TGTGCCAGCAGTGAAGCATTCTTGACAGGGCTCGACGGAATTTACGAGCAGTACTTC.